One and the same sample provided the 6 T cell receptor beta chains below, sequenced in a study of T-cell reconstitution after alpha-beta-depleted transplantation in children. The authors prepared the TCRbeta library with unique molecular identifiers. TCRdb re-derived calls from the PCR reads in MiXCR, one entry per CDR3 protein. The repertoire includes 480,000 or so distinct CDR3 sequences, 10% to 13% of them detected once, and about 2% sits in the top ten. Here the sequenced sample was PBMCs, taken before TCRalphabeta/CD19-depleted stem cell transplant. These receptors originate from a child aged 2-15 years with inherited bone marrow failure, due to receive a stem cell transplant.

The sample holds many counts of this clonotype. In DNA, the CDR3 is TGTGCCAGCAGTCTCCAAGGCGGCACAGATACGCAGTATTTT. It is translated as CASSLQGGTDTQYF. The chain links TRBV6-1 to TRBJ2-3, with unresolved D. This CDR3 spans 14 amino acids. Germline V lookup: CDR1 MNHNS, CDR2 SASEGT. V was pared by 5 bases and J by 1 base, with 10 bases between.

This clonotype was seen many times. The J gene is TRBJ2-3, the V gene TRBV5-1; the match to TRBD2 covers 7 bases. V was pared by 4 bases and J by 1 base, with 9 bases of the junction left unmatched. Germline V gives CDR1 SGHRS, CDR2 YFSETQ. This CDR3 contains 16 residues. The CDR3 DNA reads as TGCGCCAGCAGCCTGAAGACTAGCTCGGGCACAGATACGCAGTATTTT. Translation: CASSLKTSSGTDTQYF.

Comment on this clonotype: A single base separates this from a much larger clone, so it may be a read error. V usage is TRBV15 and J usage is TRBJ2-7; D is unclear. CDR1 is LNHNV, CDR2 YYDKDF, per germline (reference sequence). V was trimmed by 3 bases and J by 0 bases, leaving 12 bases between them. CDR3 length: 15 residues. Here the CDR3 DNA reads TGTGCCACCAGCAGCTTCTTGGATATCTCCTACGAGCAGTACTTC. Protein: CATSSFLDISYEQYF.

This clonotype showed up many times. The V gene is TRBV7-9, the J gene TRBJ2-1; a weak D match, TRBD2 (5 bases). Germline V gene lookup returns CDR1 SEHNR and CDR2 FQNEAQ (reference sequence). This CDR3 spans 15 amino acids. V shed 5 bases and J shed 5 bases, with 16 bases lying between them. CDR3 coding DNA: TGTGCCAGCAGCCCCGTTAATGGGCGGGACAATGAGCAGTTCTTC. This gives the protein CASSPVNGRDNEQFF.

A note on this clonotype: Since a much larger clone is just one base distant, this may be a read error. This chain joins TRBV7-8 and TRBJ2-3; 9 bases fit TRBD2. This CDR3 is 16 amino acids long. CDR1 is SGHVS, CDR2 FQNEAQ, per germline. The CDR3 sequence is CPSSPGTSSSTDTQYF. The CDR3 nucleotides read TGTCCCAGCAGCCCTGGGACTAGCTCTAGCACAGATACGCAGTATTTT.

This clonotype was detected ten times or more. V is TRBV11-2 and J is TRBJ1-2; a possible D gene is TRBD1 (6 bases). There are 13 residues in the CDR3. Germline CDR1 SGHAT, CDR2 FQNNGV. With 3 bases removed from V and 8 bases from J, the gap between germline ends came to 13 bases. The CDR3 spells CASSFGTGNGYTF. The CDR3 nucleotides are TGTGCCAGCAGCTTTGGCACAGGGAACGGCTACACCTTC.